The 21 T cell receptor beta chains in this list originate from one sample, sequenced in a study of T cells after yellow fever vaccination. One entry per CDR3 protein, called by TCRdb with MiXCR from the 5' RACE reads. Of 10,000 to 11,000 distinct CDR3 sequences listed, under 5% are singletons. This material consisted of PBMCs, either bulk or a sorted T-cell subset (CD4+, CD8+, memory, or dextramer-sorted; not recorded which), taken around 15 days after the first yellow fever vaccination. The receptor set was obtained from a man aged 18-30 years who received the YFV17D yellow fever vaccine.

The table lists this clonotype with many counts. The gene calls are TRBV13 and TRBJ2-1; 9 positions match TRBD2. The CDR3 length is 16 residues. J was trimmed by 7 bases and V by 4 bases; bases with no gene match: 11. CDR1 and CDR2 (germline): PRHDT, FYEKMQ (reference sequence). CDR3 coding DNA: TGTGCCAGCAGCTCTACCGGGGTAGCGGGGGAAAATGAGCAGTTCTTC. It encodes CASSSTGVAGENEQFF. Using reference TRBV13 and TRBJ2-1 for the parts outside the CDR3, the full variable domain is AAGVIQSPRHLIKEKRETATLKCYPIPRHDTVYWYQQGPGQDPQFLISFYEKMQSDKGSIPDRFSAQQFSDYHSELNMSSLELGDSALYFCASSSTGVAGENEQFFGPGTRLTVL.

In its sample, this clonotype is medium-sized. The chain links TRBV7-6 to TRBJ1-1, with a possible D match to TRBD1 (6 bases). The length of the CDR3 is 13 residues. Germline V lookup: CDR1 SGHVS, CDR2 FNYEAQ. V dropped 5 bases and J dropped 8 bases, with 15 bases sitting between them. In DNA form, the CDR3 reads TGTGCCAGCAGCGTACAAACAGGGACCGAAGCTTTCTTT. This codes for CASSVQTGTEAFF.

This clonotype is classed as medium-sized. V usage is TRBV7-2 and J usage is TRBJ1-1; perhaps TRBD1 as D (6 bases). Trimming removed 1 base at V and 7 bases at J, with 10 bases between. Looked up from germline, CDR1 is SGHTA and CDR2 is FQGNSA. This CDR3 has 13 residues. The CDR3 DNA reads as TGTGCCAGCAGCTTAGGTACAGGGTATGAAGCTTTCTTT. Amino acid sequence: CASSLGTGYEAFF.

By sample fraction, this clonotype is medium-sized. This chain links TRBV5-1 with TRBJ2-3; TRBD2 is a possible D gene (5 bases). The V end lost 0 bases, the J end lost 6 bases, and 8 bases lay between the germline ends. Germline loops: CDR1 SGHRS, CDR2 YFSETQ. The length of the CDR3 is 13 residues. The CDR3 loop is CASSLGTGDTQYF. As DNA, the CDR3 is TGCGCCAGCAGCTTGGGGACTGGGGATACGCAGTATTTT.

By sample fraction, this clonotype is medium-sized. The chain carries TRBV20-1 and TRBJ2-7; no reliable D call. Germline CDR1 reads DFQATT; CDR2 reads SNEGSKA (reference sequence). The V end lost 3 bases, the J end lost 3 bases, and 3 bases lay between the germline ends. CDR3 length: 10 amino acids. The DNA of the CDR3 is TGCAGTGCTAGCCTCTACGAGCAGTACTTC. Its translation is CSASLYEQYF.

This clonotype has ten or more counts. The chain recombines TRBV6-5 with TRBJ1-6; D ambiguous. V dropped 6 bases and J dropped 9 bases, with 9 bases sitting between them. The V gene's germline CDR1 is MNHEY and CDR2 SVGAGI. The CDR3 length is 12 residues. This CDR3 is CASSPDGSPLHF. The CDR3 DNA is TGTGCCAGCAGCCCCGACGGTTCACCCCTCCACTTT.

This clonotype showed up many times. This rearrangement joins TRBV27 to TRBJ2-3; D is perhaps TRBD2 (5 bases). The germline CDR1 and CDR2 sequences are MNHEY and SMNVEV (reference sequence). V shed 5 bases and J shed 4 bases, with 25 bases lying between them. This CDR3 contains 18 residues. As DNA, the CDR3 is TGTGCCAGCAGTAACCCGATAGCCGCTCCTAGCACCGCAGATACGCAGTATTTT. It yields the protein CASSNPIAAPSTADTQYF.

In its sample, this clonotype was seen many times. The chain has TRBV6-5 and TRBJ1-5; a weak D match, TRBD1 (5 bases). The ends were cut back, 1 base at V and 8 bases at J, with 12 bases in the middle. The CDR3 is 14 residues long. Germline V gene sequence: CDR1 MNHEY, CDR2 SVGAGI. CDR3 coding DNA: TGTGCCAGCAGTTACTTTCCAGGGAGGGAGCCCCAGCATTTT. Amino acids: CASSYFPGREPQHF.

This clonotype has at least ten counts. The chain couples TRBV20-1 to TRBJ2-5; 12 nucleotides match TRBD2. This CDR3 is built from 14 residues. Unmatched junction bases numbered 6, after V lost 7 bases and J lost 3 bases. Germline CDR1 DFQATT, CDR2 SNEGSKA (reference sequence). The CDR3 region has the DNA TGCAGTGTCTGGACTAGCGGGGTGAAAGAGACCCAGTACTTC. Amino acid sequence: CSVWTSGVKETQYF.

By its share, this clonotype is medium-sized. The genes are TRBV7-8 and TRBJ2-1, with TRBD1 matching 7 bases. V lost 6 bases and J lost 10; bases outside the gene matches: 9. The CDR3 covers 13 residues. The germline V gene encodes CDR1 SGHVS and CDR2 FQNEAQ. The CDR3 is CASSVLRGQEQFF. As DNA, the CDR3 is TGTGCCAGCAGTGTGCTCAGGGGACAGGAGCAGTTCTTC.

There are many counts of this clonotype. CDR3 in DNA: TGCAGTGCTGGAACCGGGACAGGGATTTGGGATGAGCAGTTCTTC. Translating it yields CSAGTGTGIWDEQFF. V is TRBV20-1 and J is TRBJ2-1, with 9 bases that match TRBD1. V dropped 5 bases and J dropped 8; count of bases not matched to a gene: 13. Germline loops: CDR1 DFQATT, CDR2 SNEGSKA (reference sequence). CDR3 size: 15 residues.

The sample holds many counts of this clonotype. V usage is TRBV6-5 and J usage is TRBJ2-2; unclear D gene. Germline values: CDR1 MNHEY, CDR2 SVGAGI. The CDR3 totals 16 residues. V lost 0 bases and J 5 bases, leaving 13 bases between the germline ends. CDR3 nucleotide sequence: TGTGCCAGCAGTTACTCTTTTTTATCAAGAACCGGGGAGCTGTTTTTT. Encoded protein: CASSYSFLSRTGELFF.

This clonotype was counted many times. The V and J genes are TRBV7-3 and TRBJ1-1; D not resolved. CDR3 length: 13 amino acids. Germline assignment: CDR1 SGHTA and CDR2 FQGTGA. The V gene lost 1 base and the J gene lost 2 bases, with 5 bases spanning the gap. The CDR3 protein is CASSLNGNTEAFF. For the CDR3, the DNA is TGTGCCAGCAGCTTAAACGGAAACACTGAAGCTTTCTTT.

This clonotype was recorded at least ten times. CDR3 bases: TGTGCCAGCAGCCCGGGCCTGTACCAAGAGACCCAGTACTTC. Its translation is CASSPGLYQETQYF. The chain has TRBV7-9 and TRBJ2-5; no clear D gene. The CDR3 runs to 14 residues. V shed 5 bases and J shed 0 bases, with 10 bases lying between them. In germline, CDR1 is SEHNR, CDR2 FQNEAQ (reference sequence).

This clonotype was seen ten or more times. The chain uses TRBV6-1 and TRBJ1-6; D remains ambiguous. V was clipped by 0 bases and J by 6 bases, with 3 bases between them. The CDR3 is made up of 13 amino acids. Germline V CDR1 and CDR2: MNHNS, SASEGT. CDR3 region: CASSEAINSPLHF. The CDR3, as DNA: TGTGCCAGCAGTGAAGCAATTAATTCACCCCTCCACTTT.

This clonotype is labeled medium-sized. V is TRBV9 and J is TRBJ2-7; D call uncertain. The CDR3 spans 16 residues. Germline V gives CDR1 SGDLS, CDR2 YYNGEE. V lost 8 bases, J lost 6 bases, and 27 bases lay in between. The CDR3 nucleotides are TGTGCCAGTTCTTCTCTGTGGCGGCCCACCCTCGGCGAGCAGTACTTC. This sequence encodes CASSSLWRPTLGEQYF.

By share, this clonotype counts as medium-sized. The gene calls are TRBV11-2 and TRBJ1-2; no reliable D call. CDR1 is SGHAT and CDR2 is FQNNGV in the germline V gene. The CDR3 consists of 11 residues. Trimming stripped 3 bases from V and 1 base from J, with 0 bases between. The CDR3 is CASSFNYGYTF. In DNA form, the CDR3 reads TGTGCCAGCAGCTTTAACTATGGCTACACCTTC.

This clonotype rates as medium-sized. The rearrangement uses TRBV7-3 and TRBJ2-2; 8 bases align to TRBD1. V trimming: 5 bases; J trimming: 6 bases; junction bases outside the gene matches: 5. The CDR3 is 14 residues long. Germline lookup yields CDR1 SGHTA and CDR2 FQGTGA. The CDR3 sequence is CASSPPGGPGELFF. The CDR3 DNA reads TGTGCCAGCAGCCCCCCAGGGGGCCCCGGGGAGCTGTTTTTT.

In this sample, this clonotype turned up many times. The chain uses TRBV6-5 and TRBJ1-6; 7 bases line up with TRBD1. The CDR3 runs 15 residues. Losses at the gene ends were 2 bases for V and 5 bases for J; bases not matched to a gene: 3. Per germline, CDR1 MNHEY and CDR2 SVGAGI. DNA for the CDR3: TGTGCCAGCAGTTACAGGGGACAGAATAATTCACCCCTCCACTTT. It translates to CASSYRGQNNSPLHF.

In its sample, this clonotype is medium-sized (0.01 to 0.1%). The genes are TRBV7-3 and TRBJ2-3, with D perhaps assigned TRBD1 or TRBD2 (5 bases each). Germline V gene sequence: CDR1 SGHTA, CDR2 FQGTGA. This CDR3 is built from 13 residues. Trimming took 3 bases from V and 4 from J, leaving 8 bases between them. CDR3 nucleotides: TGTGCCAGCAGCTTTCGAGGGGCAGATACGCAGTATTTT. Its protein product is CASSFRGADTQYF.

In its sample, this clonotype was seen many times. V is TRBV6-5 and J is TRBJ1-3; D not resolved. V lost 8 bases to trimming and J lost 3 bases, with 14 bases between them. This CDR3 contains 14 residues. CDR1 is MNHEY, CDR2 SVGAGI, per germline. The CDR3 here is CASGRTVLGNTIYF. For the CDR3, the DNA is TGTGCCAGCGGACGGACGGTCCTTGGAAACACCATATATTTT.